Listed here are 29 T cell receptor beta chains from one sample, sequenced in a study of shared clonotypes between healthy human individuals. TCRdb's copy holds only in-frame clones and misses some; the assay was immunoSEQ multiplex PCR. The sample includes about 690,000 clones, about 90% seen only once; the top ten take 30% to 35%. Sequencing was carried out using memory CD8+ T cells from PBMCs. Subset defined: CD45RO+ cells pooled with CCR7-negative TemRA cells. These receptors came from a man aged 18 to 35 in good health. Some clones in this sample may be carry-over from other donors' samples.

The chain joins TRBV19 to TRBJ2-3; perhaps TRBD2 as D (6 bases). V was clipped by 3 bases and J by 0 bases, with 16 bases between them. Germline V gene sequence: CDR1 LNHDA, CDR2 SQIVND (reference sequence). The CDR3 covers 17 residues. The CDR3 is CASSIRFAGTSTDTQYF. As DNA, the CDR3 is TGTGCCAGTAGTATTCGTTTCGCGGGGACTAGCACAGATACGCAGTATTTT.

V is TRBV6-5 and J is TRBJ1-1, with D possibly matching TRBD1 (6 bases). Germline V gene data show CDR1 as MNHEY and CDR2 as SVGAGI. The CDR3 is 14 amino acids. The germline V and J ends were trimmed by 4 bases and 3 bases, with 12 bases remaining between them. The CDR3 sequence is CASSFRDIYTEAFF. In DNA, the CDR3 is TGTGCCAGCAGTTTCCGGGACATCTACACTGAAGCTTTCTTT.

J is TRBJ1-4 and V is TRBV6-5; 9 nucleotides line up with TRBD1. The V segment lost 0 bases and the J segment 7 bases; nucleotides outside the gene matches: 6. CDR1 and CDR2 from the germline V gene are MNHEY and SVGAGI. The CDR3 sequence is 16 residues long. CDR3 sequence reads: CASSYSYRGQSEKLFF. The CDR3 DNA reads TGTGCCAGCAGTTACTCTTACAGGGGGCAGAGTGAAAAACTGTTTTTT.

This chain joins TRBV28 and TRBJ1-1, with unresolved D. This CDR3 is 14 amino acids long. Germline V gene lookup returns CDR1 MDHEN and CDR2 SYDVKM. V was cut by 5 bases and J by 1 base, with 11 bases left in between. Here the CDR3 reads CASSLRLKNTEAFF. CDR3 sequence (DNA): TGTGCCAGCAGTCTTCGACTGAAGAACACTGAAGCTTTCTTT.

DNA for the CDR3: TGTGCCAGCAGCGCCGGGACTAGCGCCACAGATACGCAGTATTTT. Its translation: CASSAGTSATDTQYF. The chain carries TRBV9 and TRBJ2-3; TRBD2 matches at 10 bases. V dropped 3 bases and J dropped 2; count of bases not matched to a gene: 3. Germline V lookup: CDR1 SGDLS, CDR2 YYNGEE. The CDR3 totals 15 residues.

This chain uses TRBV11-2 with TRBJ2-3, with a tentative D call TRBD2 (6 bases). The V end was cut by 2 bases, the J end by 2 bases, with 14 bases between. The CDR3 is made up of 16 amino acids. CDR1 and CDR2 (germline): SGHAT, FQNNGV. The CDR3 bases are TGTGCCAGCAGCTTATGGGGGGACCCGACCACAGATACGCAGTATTTT. Amino acids: CASSLWGDPTTDTQYF.

Details on this clone: At the DNA level, this CDR3 is encoded by other sequences in the same sample as well. V is TRBV27 and J is TRBJ1-1; the D is unclear. The V gene's germline CDR1 is MNHEY and CDR2 SMNVEV (reference sequence). The CDR3 is 13 amino acids. V was shortened by 2 bases and J by 1 base, with 5 bases between the two germline ends. The CDR3: CASSLVRNTEAFF. The CDR3 DNA is TGTGCCAGCAGTTTAGTTAGGAACACTGAAGCTTTCTTT.

The gene calls are TRBV5-1 and TRBJ2-7, with D perhaps TRBD2 (6 bases). The germline V and J ends were trimmed by 0 bases and 1 base, with 11 bases remaining between them. The CDR3 contains 15 residues. Germline V gene lookup returns CDR1 SGHRS and CDR2 YFSETQ. The CDR3 reads CASSLGGVKSYEQYF. The CDR3 region has the DNA TGCGCCAGCAGCTTGGGCGGGGTAAAGTCCTACGAGCAGTACTTC.

The chain employs TRBV5-8 and TRBJ2-5; D might be TRBD1 (5 bases). Judging by the DNA end, TRBJ2-7 fits better; the J call may be wrong. The CDR3 has 15 amino acids. The germline gives CDR1 SGHTS, CDR2 YDEGEE. The CDR3 sequence: CASSLGTWTSYEQYF. The CDR3 nucleotides are TGTGCCAGCAGCTTGGGGACATGGACCTCCTACGAGCAGTACTTC.

The chain carries TRBV28 and TRBJ2-7; tentatively, D is TRBD1 (5 bases). The CDR3 totals 14 residues. Trimming removed 6 bases at V and 4 bases at J, with 16 bases between. Germline lookup yields CDR1 MDHEN and CDR2 SYDVKM. This CDR3 is CASRRQLGPYEQYF. The CDR3 DNA reads as TGTGCCAGCAGAAGACAGTTGGGTCCGTACGAGCAGTACTTC.

J is TRBJ2-7 and V is TRBV7-8; D remains ambiguous. From germline, CDR1 is SGHVS and CDR2 FQNEAQ. The CDR3 runs to 12 residues. Deletions cut 6 bases from V and 4 bases from J, with 10 bases between. CDR3 residues: CASSFLGYEQYF. Written as DNA, the CDR3 is TGTGCCAGCAGTTTTCTGGGTTACGAGCAGTACTTC.

V gene TRBV30 combines with J gene TRBJ1-5; possibly TRBD1 for D (6 bases). This CDR3 is 15 amino acids long. The germline gives CDR1 GTSNPN, CDR2 SVGIG (reference sequence). With 0 bases removed from V and 6 bases from J, the gap between germline ends came to 15 bases. Written as DNA, the CDR3 is TGTGCCTGGAGTGTAGGGGGGGGGCCCGGTCAGCCCCAGCATTTT. As protein: CAWSVGGGPGQPQHF.

The gene calls are TRBV11-2 and TRBJ2-7; D is undetermined. Trimming removed 4 bases at V and 3 bases at J, with 4 bases between. Germline V gives CDR1 SGHAT, CDR2 FQNNGV. This CDR3 is built from 11 residues. The CDR3: CASSSHYEQYF. Here the CDR3 DNA reads TGTGCCAGCAGCTCCCACTACGAGCAGTACTTC.

The V and J genes are TRBV28 and TRBJ2-1, with no clear D. The CDR3 has 12 amino acids. The germline gives CDR1 MDHEN, CDR2 SYDVKM. The germline V and J ends were trimmed by 6 bases and 7 bases, with 10 bases remaining between them. CDR3 nucleotide sequence: TGTGCCAGCAGCTATAACGTGAATGAGCAGTTCTTC. It specifies CASSYNVNEQFF. Complete variable domain (other parts from reference TRBV28 and TRBJ2-1): DVKVTQSSRYLVKRTGEKVFLECVQDMDHENMFWYRQDPGLGLRLIYFSYDVKMKEKGDIPEGYSVSREKKERFSLILESASTNQTSMYLCASSYNVNEQFFGPGTRLTVL.

V usage is TRBV29-1 and J usage is TRBJ2-7; 8 bases align to TRBD1. Trimming took 3 bases from V and 0 from J; bases not matched to a gene: 4. CDR1 SQVTM and CDR2 ANQGSEA come from the germline V gene. The length of the CDR3 is 14 residues. In DNA, the CDR3 is TGCAGCGTTGACGAGACAGGGGCCTCCTACGAGCAGTACTTC. This translates into CSVDETGASYEQYF.

The V gene is TRBV28, the J gene TRBJ1-1; tentative D call: TRBD1 (5 bases). The CDR3 is 14 residues long. The germline CDR1 and CDR2 sequences are MDHEN and SYDVKM. The V end lost 6 bases, the J end lost 7 bases, and 18 bases lay between the germline ends. As DNA, the CDR3 is TGTGCCAGCAGACTGCGGGGCAGCCAAAGTGAAGCTTTCTTT. It codes for CASRLRGSQSEAFF.

This sequence joins TRBV6-1 and TRBJ2-7; TRBD2 agrees at 13 bases. Germline V gene lookup returns CDR1 MNHNS and CDR2 SASEGT. The CDR3 is 17 amino acids. The V gene end was trimmed by 1 base and the J gene end by 2 bases; junction bases not matched to a gene: 5. The CDR3 DNA is TGTGCCAGCAGTGAAGAAAGGACTAGCGGGAGTGCCTACGAGCAGTACTTC. It translates to CASSEERTSGSAYEQYF.

The V call is TRBV28, the J call TRBJ2-7, with 9 bases fitting TRBD2. Trimming took 4 bases from V and 6 from J; bases not matched to a gene: 7. CDR1 and CDR2 (germline): MDHEN, SYDVKM. CDR3 length: 14 residues. CDR3 DNA sequence: TGTGCCAGCAGTTCCGGGACTAGCTCGGGCGAGCAGTACTTC. Translating gives CASSSGTSSGEQYF.

V and J are TRBV7-8 and TRBJ2-4, with D maybe TRBD2 (6 bases). The CDR3 consists of 15 residues. Trimming removed 3 bases at V and 0 bases at J, with 9 bases between. Germline V gene lookup returns CDR1 SGHVS and CDR2 FQNEAQ. CDR3 in amino acids: CASSLGSGAKNIQYF. The CDR3 DNA reads as TGTGCCAGCAGCTTGGGTAGCGGAGCCAAAAACATTCAGTACTTC.

Notes on this clone: The same CDR3 can be traced to other DNA sequences in this sample. The chain combines TRBV27 with TRBJ1-5; no definite D call. V was trimmed by 2 bases and J by 6 bases, leaving 14 bases between them. Germline V gene data show CDR1 as MNHEY and CDR2 as SMNVEV (reference sequence). The CDR3 contains 15 residues. The CDR3: CASSLIEGGGQPQHF. The CDR3 DNA sequence: TGTGCCAGCAGTTTAATCGAAGGCGGTGGTCAGCCCCAGCATTTT.

The chain joins TRBV11-3 to TRBJ2-7; the D is unclear. Germline V CDR1 and CDR2: SGHNT, YENEEA. V shed 0 bases and J shed 7 bases, with 16 bases lying between them. The CDR3 length is 15 residues. The CDR3 coding sequence is TGTGCCAGCAGCTTAGATCCGGCCCCATGGGGAGAGCAGTACTTC. It yields the protein CASSLDPAPWGEQYF.

The CDR3 bases are TGTGCCAGCAGTGCCTTGGAGGTCCCCTCCTACGAGCAGTACTTC. Protein product: CASSALEVPSYEQYF. The chain links TRBV6-1 to TRBJ2-7; weak D call: TRBD2 (5 bases). The CDR3 consists of 15 residues. With 4 bases removed from V and 0 bases from J, the gap between germline ends came to 13 bases. The germline V gene encodes CDR1 MNHNS and CDR2 SASEGT.

The rearrangement joins TRBV6-5 to TRBJ2-3; no clear D. There are 15 residues in the CDR3. V was clipped by 4 bases and J by 5 bases, with 16 bases between them. Per germline, CDR1 MNHEY and CDR2 SVGAGI. The CDR3 nucleotides are TGTGCCAGCAGTTCCGACCATGAGTTGGTAGATACGCAGTATTTT. This translates into CASSSDHELVDTQYF.

J is TRBJ2-7 and V is TRBV9; D not certain. From germline, CDR1 is SGDLS and CDR2 YYNGEE. CDR3 length: 16 amino acids. Trimming shortened V by 3 bases and J by 0 bases, and 16 bases separated the two germline ends. CDR3 nucleotides: TGTGCCAGCAGCGCCAGTCCGTCCCTACCCTCCTACGAGCAGTACTTC. It translates to CASSASPSLPSYEQYF.

V usage is TRBV6-1 and J usage is TRBJ2-7; possibly TRBD2 for D (6 bases). CDR3 length: 14 residues. The V end lost 5 bases, the J end lost 5 bases, and 16 bases lay between the germline ends. The germline V gene encodes CDR1 MNHNS and CDR2 SASEGT. CDR3 DNA sequence: TGTGCCAGCAGTCCTCTGACTAGGGGCGACGAGCAGTACTTC. This encodes CASSPLTRGDEQYF.

This clone was recorded once. The rearrangement uses TRBV28 and TRBJ2-5, with TRBD2 matching over 11 bases. V lost 5 bases, J lost 4 bases, and 3 bases stayed unmatched. CDR1 is MDHEN, CDR2 SYDVKM, per germline. The CDR3 sequence is 14 residues long. CDR3 sequence reads: CASSTLAGVETQYF. The CDR3 DNA follows: TGTGCCAGCAGTACACTAGCGGGAGTAGAGACCCAGTACTTC.

Remarks on this clone: This specimen includes other DNA sequences encoding the same CDR3. This rearrangement joins TRBV11-2 to TRBJ2-1; TRBD2 matches 8 bases. CDR1 and CDR2 (germline): SGHAT, FQNNGV. CDR3 length equals 14 residues. V lost 5 bases, J lost 2 bases, and 2 bases stayed unmatched. As DNA, the CDR3 is TGTGCCAGCAGCCCTAGCGGGCCCTACAATGAGCAGTTCTTC. It encodes CASSPSGPYNEQFF.

This chain links TRBV7-3 with TRBJ2-3; D gene unclear. The CDR3 sequence is 15 residues long. Germline V lookup: CDR1 SGHTA, CDR2 FQGTGA. Trimming took off 4 bases at V and 2 bases at J, with 13 bases between the two ends. Here the CDR3 reads CASSSLPRSTDTQYF. CDR3 coding DNA: TGTGCCAGCAGCTCCTTACCCCGATCCACAGATACGCAGTATTTT.

This clone appeared a single time. The genes are TRBV28 and TRBJ2-7, with 9 nucleotides matching TRBD1. V was pared by 6 bases and J by 0 bases, with 6 bases of the junction left unmatched. The CDR3 spans 15 residues. The germline V gene encodes CDR1 MDHEN and CDR2 SYDVKM. As DNA, the CDR3 is TGTGCCAGCAGGCAGACAGGGGGTGCCTCCTACGAGCAGTACTTC. It yields the protein CASRQTGGASYEQYF.